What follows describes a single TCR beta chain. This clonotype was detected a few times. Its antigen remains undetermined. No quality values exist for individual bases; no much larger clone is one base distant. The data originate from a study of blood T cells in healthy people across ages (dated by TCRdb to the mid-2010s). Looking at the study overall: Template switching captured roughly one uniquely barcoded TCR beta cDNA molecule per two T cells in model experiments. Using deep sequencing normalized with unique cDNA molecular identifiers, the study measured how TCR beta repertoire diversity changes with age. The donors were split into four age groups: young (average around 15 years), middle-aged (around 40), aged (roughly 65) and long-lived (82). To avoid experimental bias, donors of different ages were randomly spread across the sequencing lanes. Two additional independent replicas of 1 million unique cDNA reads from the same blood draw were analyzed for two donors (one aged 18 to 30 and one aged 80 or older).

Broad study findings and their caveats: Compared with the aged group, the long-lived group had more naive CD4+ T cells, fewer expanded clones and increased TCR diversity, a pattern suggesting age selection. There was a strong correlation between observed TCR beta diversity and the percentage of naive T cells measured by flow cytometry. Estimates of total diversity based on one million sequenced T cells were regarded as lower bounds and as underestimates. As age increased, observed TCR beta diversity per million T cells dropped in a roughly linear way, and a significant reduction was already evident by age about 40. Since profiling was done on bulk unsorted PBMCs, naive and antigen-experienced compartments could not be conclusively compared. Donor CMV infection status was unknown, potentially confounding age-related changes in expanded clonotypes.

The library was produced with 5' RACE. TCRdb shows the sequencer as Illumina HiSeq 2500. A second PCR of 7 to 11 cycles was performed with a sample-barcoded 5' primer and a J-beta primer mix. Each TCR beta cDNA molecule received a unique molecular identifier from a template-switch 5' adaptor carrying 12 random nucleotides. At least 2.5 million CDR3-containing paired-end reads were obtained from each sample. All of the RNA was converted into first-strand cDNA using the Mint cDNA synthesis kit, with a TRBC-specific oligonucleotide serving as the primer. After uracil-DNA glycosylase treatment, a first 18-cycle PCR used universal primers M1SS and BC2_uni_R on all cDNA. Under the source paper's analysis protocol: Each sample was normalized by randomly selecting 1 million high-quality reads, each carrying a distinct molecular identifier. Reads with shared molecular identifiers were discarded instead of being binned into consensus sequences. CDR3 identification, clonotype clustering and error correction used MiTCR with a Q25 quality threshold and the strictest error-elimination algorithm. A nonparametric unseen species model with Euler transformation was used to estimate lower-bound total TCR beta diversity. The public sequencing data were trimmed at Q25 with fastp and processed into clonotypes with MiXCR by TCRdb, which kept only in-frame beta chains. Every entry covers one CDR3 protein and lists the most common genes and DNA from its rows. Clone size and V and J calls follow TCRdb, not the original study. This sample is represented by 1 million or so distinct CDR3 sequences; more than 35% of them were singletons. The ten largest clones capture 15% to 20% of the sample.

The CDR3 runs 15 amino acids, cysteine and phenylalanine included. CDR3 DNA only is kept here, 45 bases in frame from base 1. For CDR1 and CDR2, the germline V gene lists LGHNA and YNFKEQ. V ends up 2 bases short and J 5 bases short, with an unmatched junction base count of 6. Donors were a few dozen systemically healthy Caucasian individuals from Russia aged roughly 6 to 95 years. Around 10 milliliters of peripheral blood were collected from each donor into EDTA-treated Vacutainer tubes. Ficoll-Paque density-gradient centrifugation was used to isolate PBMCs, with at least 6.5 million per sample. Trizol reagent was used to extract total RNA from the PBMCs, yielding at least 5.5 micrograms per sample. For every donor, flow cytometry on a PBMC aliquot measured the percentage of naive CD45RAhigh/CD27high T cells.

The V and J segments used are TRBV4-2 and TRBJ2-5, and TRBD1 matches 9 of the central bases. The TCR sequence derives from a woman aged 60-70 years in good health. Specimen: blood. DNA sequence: TGTGCCAGCAGCCAACGAACAGGGGGCGAGGAGACCCAGTACTTC. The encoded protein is CASSQRTGGEETQYF.